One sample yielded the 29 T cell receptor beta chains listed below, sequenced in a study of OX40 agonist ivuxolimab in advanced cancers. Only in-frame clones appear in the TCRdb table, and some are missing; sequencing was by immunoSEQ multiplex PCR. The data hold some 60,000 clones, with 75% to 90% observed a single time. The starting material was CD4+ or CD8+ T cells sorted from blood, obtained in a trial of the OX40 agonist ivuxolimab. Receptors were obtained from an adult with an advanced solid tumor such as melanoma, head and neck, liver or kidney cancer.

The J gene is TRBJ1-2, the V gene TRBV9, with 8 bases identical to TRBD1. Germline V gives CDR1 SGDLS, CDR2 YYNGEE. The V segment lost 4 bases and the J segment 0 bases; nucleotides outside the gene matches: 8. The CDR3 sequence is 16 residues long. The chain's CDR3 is CASSSGTGRTNYGYTF. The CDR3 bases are TGTGCCAGCAGCTCCGGGACAGGCCGGACTAACTATGGCTACACCTTC.

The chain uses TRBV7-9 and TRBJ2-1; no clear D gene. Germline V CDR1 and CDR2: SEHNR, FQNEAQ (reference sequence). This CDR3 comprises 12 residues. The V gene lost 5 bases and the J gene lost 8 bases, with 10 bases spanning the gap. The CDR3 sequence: CASSLTADEQFF. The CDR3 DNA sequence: TGTGCCAGCAGCCTGACCGCAGATGAGCAGTTCTTC.

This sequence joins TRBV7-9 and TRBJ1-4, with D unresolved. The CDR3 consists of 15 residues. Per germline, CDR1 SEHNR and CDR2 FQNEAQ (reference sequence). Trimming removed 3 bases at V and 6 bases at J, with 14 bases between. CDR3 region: CASSLGPVRDEKLFF. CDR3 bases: TGTGCCAGCAGCTTGGGTCCTGTACGGGATGAAAAACTGTTTTTT.

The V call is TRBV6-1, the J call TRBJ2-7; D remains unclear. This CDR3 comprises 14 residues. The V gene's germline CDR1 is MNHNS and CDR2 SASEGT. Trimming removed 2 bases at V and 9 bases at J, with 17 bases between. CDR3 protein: CASSESDNGVGQYF. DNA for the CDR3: TGTGCCAGCAGTGAATCTGACAATGGGGTTGGGCAGTACTTC.

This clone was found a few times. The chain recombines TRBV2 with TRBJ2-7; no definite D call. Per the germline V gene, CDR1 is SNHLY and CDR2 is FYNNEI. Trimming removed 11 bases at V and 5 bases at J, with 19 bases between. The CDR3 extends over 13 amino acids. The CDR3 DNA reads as TGTGCCTCCCACCACTTATTCCCCAACGAGCAGTACTTC. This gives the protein CASHHLFPNEQYF.

The DNA of the CDR3 is TGTGCCAGCAGCCCTATGCGCCGGGACAGGGGTACCGGGGAGCTGTTTTTT. Translated, it gives CASSPMRRDRGTGELFF. The chain links TRBV28 to TRBJ2-2; 10 bases fit TRBD1. CDR1 and CDR2 from the germline V gene are MDHEN and SYDVKM. The V segment lost 6 bases and the J segment 5 bases; nucleotides outside the gene matches: 12. The CDR3 has 17 residues.

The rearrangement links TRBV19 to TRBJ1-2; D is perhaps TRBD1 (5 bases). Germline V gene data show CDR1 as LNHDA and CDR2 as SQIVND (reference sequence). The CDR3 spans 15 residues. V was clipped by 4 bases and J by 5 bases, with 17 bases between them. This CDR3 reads CASSTPGVRGYGYTF. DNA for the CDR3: TGTGCCAGTAGTACCCCCGGGGTGAGGGGTTATGGCTACACCTTC.

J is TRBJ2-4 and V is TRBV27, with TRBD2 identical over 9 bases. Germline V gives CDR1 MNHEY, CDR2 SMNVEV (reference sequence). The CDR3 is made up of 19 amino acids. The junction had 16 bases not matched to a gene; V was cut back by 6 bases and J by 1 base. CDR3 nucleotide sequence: TGTGCCAGCAGCCCGGAGTACCTAGCGGGAATCCGGGCCAAAAACATTCAGTACTTC. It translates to CASSPEYLAGIRAKNIQYF.

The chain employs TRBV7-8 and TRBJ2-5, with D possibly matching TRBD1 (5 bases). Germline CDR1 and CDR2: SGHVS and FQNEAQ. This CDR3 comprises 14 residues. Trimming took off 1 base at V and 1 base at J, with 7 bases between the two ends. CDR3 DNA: TGTGCCAGCAGCTTAGTAGGGGCCCAAGAGACCCAGTACTTC. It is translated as CASSLVGAQETQYF. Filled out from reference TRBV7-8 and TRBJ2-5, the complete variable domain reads GAGVSQSPRYKVAKRGQDVALRCDPISGHVSLFWYQQALGQGPEFLTYFQNEAQLDKSGLPSDRFFAERPEGSVSTLKIQRTQQEDSAVYLCASSLVGAQETQYFGPGTRLLVL.

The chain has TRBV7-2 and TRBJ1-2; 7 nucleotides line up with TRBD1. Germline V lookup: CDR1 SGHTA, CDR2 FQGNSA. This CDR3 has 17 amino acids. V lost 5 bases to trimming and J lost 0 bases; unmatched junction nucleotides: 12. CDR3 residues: CASSPRQGASTNYGYTF. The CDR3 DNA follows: TGTGCCAGCAGCCCCCGACAGGGAGCCTCTACTAACTATGGCTACACCTTC.

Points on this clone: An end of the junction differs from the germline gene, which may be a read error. The CDR3 bases are TGTGCCAGCAGCCCGGCTAGCGGGGGGTGGTACAGTGAGCAGTTCTTC. It encodes CASSPASGGWYSEQFF. V usage is TRBV28 and J usage is TRBJ2-1; 11 nucleotides align to TRBD2. The CDR3 covers 16 residues. CDR1 and CDR2 (germline): MDHEN, SYDVKM.

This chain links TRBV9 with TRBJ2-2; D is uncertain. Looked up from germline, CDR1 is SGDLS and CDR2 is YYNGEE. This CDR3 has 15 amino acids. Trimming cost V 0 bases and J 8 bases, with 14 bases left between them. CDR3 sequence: CASSVEFGSTGELFF. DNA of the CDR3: TGTGCCAGCAGCGTAGAGTTCGGGTCGACGGGGGAGCTGTTTTTT.

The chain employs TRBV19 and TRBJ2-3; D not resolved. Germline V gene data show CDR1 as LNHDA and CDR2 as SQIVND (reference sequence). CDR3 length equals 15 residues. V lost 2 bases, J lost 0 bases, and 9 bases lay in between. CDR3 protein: CASSIKSTSTDTQYF. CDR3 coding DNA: TGTGCCAGTAGTATAAAAAGCACTAGCACAGATACGCAGTATTTT.

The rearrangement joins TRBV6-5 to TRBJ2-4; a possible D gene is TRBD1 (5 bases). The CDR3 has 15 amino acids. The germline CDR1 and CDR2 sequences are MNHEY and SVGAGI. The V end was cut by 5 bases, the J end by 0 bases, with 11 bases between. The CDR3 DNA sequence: TGTGCCAGCAGTACTCGGACACTAGCCAAAAACATTCAGTACTTC. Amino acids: CASSTRTLAKNIQYF.

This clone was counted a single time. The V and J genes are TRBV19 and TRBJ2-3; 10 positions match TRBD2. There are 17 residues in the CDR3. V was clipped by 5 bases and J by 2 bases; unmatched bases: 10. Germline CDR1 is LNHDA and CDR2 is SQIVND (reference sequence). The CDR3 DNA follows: TGTGCCAGTAGTCCCCGTTTAGCGGGGGGTACCACAGATACGCAGTATTTT. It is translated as CASSPRLAGGTTDTQYF.

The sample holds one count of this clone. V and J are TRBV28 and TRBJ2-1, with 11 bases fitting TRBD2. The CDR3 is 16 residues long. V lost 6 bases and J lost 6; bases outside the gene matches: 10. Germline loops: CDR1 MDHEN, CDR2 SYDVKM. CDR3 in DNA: TGTGCCAGCAGCTCCCTGACTAGCGGGGCCTTCAATGAGCAGTTCTTC. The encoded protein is CASSSLTSGAFNEQFF.

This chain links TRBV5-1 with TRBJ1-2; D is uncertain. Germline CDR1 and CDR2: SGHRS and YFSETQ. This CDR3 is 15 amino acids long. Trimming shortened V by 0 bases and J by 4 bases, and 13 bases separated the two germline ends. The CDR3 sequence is CASSLVENAIYGYTF. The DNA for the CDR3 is TGCGCCAGCAGCTTGGTAGAGAATGCGATCTATGGCTACACCTTC.

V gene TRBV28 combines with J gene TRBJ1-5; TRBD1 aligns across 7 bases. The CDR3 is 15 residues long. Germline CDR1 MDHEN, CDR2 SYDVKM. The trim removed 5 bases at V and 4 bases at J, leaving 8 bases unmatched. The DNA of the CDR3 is TGTGCCAGCAGTCCTGATAGGGGGCGTAATCAGCCCCAGCATTTT. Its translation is CASSPDRGRNQPQHF.

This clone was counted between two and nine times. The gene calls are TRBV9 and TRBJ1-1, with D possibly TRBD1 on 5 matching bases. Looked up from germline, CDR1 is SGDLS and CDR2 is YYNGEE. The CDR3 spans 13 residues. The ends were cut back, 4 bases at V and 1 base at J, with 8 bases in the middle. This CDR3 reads CASSPQGNTEAFF. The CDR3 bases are TGTGCCAGCAGCCCCCAGGGGAACACTGAAGCTTTCTTT. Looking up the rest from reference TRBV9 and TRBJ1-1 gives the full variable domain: DSGVTQTPKHLITATGQRVTLRCSPRSGDLSVYWYQQSLDQGLQFLIQYYNGEERAKGNILERFSAQQFPDLHSELNLSSLELGDSALYFCASSPQGNTEAFFGQGTRLTVV.

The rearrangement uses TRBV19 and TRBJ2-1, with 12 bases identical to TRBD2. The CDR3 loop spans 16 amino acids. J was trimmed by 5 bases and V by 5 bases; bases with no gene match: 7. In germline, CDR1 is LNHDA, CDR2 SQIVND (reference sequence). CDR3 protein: CASSQLAGGADNEQFF. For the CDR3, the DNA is TGTGCCAGTAGTCAACTAGCGGGAGGAGCTGACAATGAGCAGTTCTTC.

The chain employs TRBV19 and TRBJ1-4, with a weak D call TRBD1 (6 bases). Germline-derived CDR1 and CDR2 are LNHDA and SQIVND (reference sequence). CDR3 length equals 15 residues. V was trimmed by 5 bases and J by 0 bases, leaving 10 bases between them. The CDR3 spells CASSPQGPTNEKLFF. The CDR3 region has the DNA TGTGCCAGTAGTCCACAGGGACCAACTAATGAAAAACTGTTTTTT.

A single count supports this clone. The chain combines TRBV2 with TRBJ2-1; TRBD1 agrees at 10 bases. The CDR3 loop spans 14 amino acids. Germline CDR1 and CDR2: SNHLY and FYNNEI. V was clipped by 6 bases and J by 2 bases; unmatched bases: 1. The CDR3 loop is CASRGQGPYNEQFF. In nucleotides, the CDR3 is TGTGCCAGCAGGGGACAGGGGCCCTACAATGAGCAGTTCTTC.

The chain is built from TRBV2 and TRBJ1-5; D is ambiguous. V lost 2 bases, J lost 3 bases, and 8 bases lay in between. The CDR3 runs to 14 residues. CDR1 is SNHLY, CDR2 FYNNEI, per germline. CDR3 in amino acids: CASSEQVHNQPQHF. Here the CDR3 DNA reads TGTGCCAGCAGTGAACAAGTTCACAATCAGCCCCAGCATTTT. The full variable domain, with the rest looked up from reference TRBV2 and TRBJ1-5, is EPEVTQTPSHQVTQMGQEVILRCVPISNHLYFYWYRQILGQKVEFLVSFYNNEISEKSEIFDDQFSVERPDGSNFTLKIRSTKLEDSAMYFCASSEQVHNQPQHFGDGTRLSIL.

DNA of the CDR3: TGTGCCAGCAGTCCCGCCGGGAGGGCAACAGATACGCAGTATTTT. Its translation is CASSPAGRATDTQYF. The chain recombines TRBV28 with TRBJ2-3; TRBD2 agrees at 8 bases. The germline V gene encodes CDR1 MDHEN and CDR2 SYDVKM. The CDR3 runs 15 residues. With V trimmed by 5 bases and J by 3 bases, 7 bases remained unmatched.

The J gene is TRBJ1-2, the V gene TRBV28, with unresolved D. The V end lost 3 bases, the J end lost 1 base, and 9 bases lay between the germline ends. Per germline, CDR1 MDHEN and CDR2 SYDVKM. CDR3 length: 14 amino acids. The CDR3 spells CASSLTSLNYGYTF. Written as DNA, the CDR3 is TGTGCCAGCAGTTTGACAAGTCTTAACTATGGCTACACCTTC.

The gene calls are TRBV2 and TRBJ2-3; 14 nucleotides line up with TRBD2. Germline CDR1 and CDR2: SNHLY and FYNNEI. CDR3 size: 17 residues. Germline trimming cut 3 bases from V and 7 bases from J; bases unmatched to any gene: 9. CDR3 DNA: TGTGCCAGCAGTGATGCTGTGGGACTAGCGGGGGAATATACGCAGTATTTT. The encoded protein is CASSDAVGLAGEYTQYF.

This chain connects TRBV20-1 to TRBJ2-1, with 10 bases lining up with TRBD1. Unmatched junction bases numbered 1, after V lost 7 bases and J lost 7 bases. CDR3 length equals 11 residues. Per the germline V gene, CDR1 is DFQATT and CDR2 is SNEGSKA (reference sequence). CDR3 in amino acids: CSGTGGNEQFF. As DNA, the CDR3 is TGCAGTGGGACAGGGGGAAATGAGCAGTTCTTC.

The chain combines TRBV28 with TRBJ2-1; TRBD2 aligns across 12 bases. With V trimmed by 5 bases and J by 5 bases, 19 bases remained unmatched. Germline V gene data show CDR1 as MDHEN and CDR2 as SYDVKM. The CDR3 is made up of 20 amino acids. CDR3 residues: CASSPVLAGGTGGANNEQFF. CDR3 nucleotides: TGTGCCAGCAGTCCCGTACTAGCGGGAGGCACCGGGGGGGCCAACAATGAGCAGTTCTTC.

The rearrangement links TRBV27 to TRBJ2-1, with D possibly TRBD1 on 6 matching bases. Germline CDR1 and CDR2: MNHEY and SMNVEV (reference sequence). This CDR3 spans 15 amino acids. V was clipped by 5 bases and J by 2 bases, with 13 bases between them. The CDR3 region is CASSQDRLTYNEQFF. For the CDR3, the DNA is TGTGCCAGCAGTCAAGACAGGCTAACCTACAATGAGCAGTTCTTC.